This note documents a single T cell receptor (beta chain) sequence. The table lists this clonotype with many counts. The antigen it recognizes is unknown. No base quality values were provided; no much bigger clone lies one nucleotide off. Patients with ophthalmopathy had moderately to severely active disease, with a Clinical Activity Score of 3 or more, a NOSPECS grade of 4 or more, and a disease duration of less than 3 months. Patients with other autoimmune diseases, uncontrolled infections, pregnancy or lactation were excluded. Diagnosis relied on clinical symptoms, serum thyroxine, TRAb, thyroid ultrasound and orbital computed tomography. PBMCs were isolated from approximately 10 ml of fresh peripheral blood by Ficoll-Paque density gradient centrifugation. Total RNA was extracted using Trizol reagent, and RNA quality was checked on an Agilent 2100 Bioanalyzer. This sample is drawn from a study of Graves' ophthalmopathy and Graves' hyperthyroidism listed by TCRdb under 2018. Study-wide context: Peripheral blood was collected at initial diagnosis, before any treatment. The roughly 91 discovery patients were randomly divided into training and test sets at a 7:3 ratio. Following sample collection, hyperthyroidism patients were given methimazole at a starting dose of 30 mg daily, and ophthalmopathy patients were given high-dose intravenous methylprednisolone. For independent validation, a separate cohort was made up of 18 hyperthyroidism patients plus 17 patients who later progressed from hyperthyroidism to ophthalmopathy. In total, approximately 130 blood samples were TCR-sequenced: some 43 ophthalmopathy, approximately 80 hyperthyroidism and some 17 hyperthyroidism-to-ophthalmopathy patients. To tell Graves' ophthalmopathy apart from Graves' hyperthyroidism, and to predict which patients would progress to ophthalmopathy, the study relied on TCR beta repertoire signatures. A discovery set of 95 to 100 patients (about 45 ophthalmopathy, about 58 stable hyperthyroidism) was enrolled to explore V-J signatures distinguishing ophthalmopathy from hyperthyroidism. T-cell repertoires of thyroid tissue and blood were compared in 5 or 6 hyperthyroidism patients.

General study outcomes and caveats: Most of the expanded thyroid clonotypes with a frequency above 0.001 were also detected in blood, and it was suggested that the thyroid immune response may be reflected by blood repertoires. Sample size was not predetermined statistically, and investigators were not blinded to group allocation. The 13-signature model separated ophthalmopathy from stable hyperthyroidism with roughly 89% sensitivity and 81.08% specificity in cross-validation, and 80%/75% in the test set. In validation, the model predicted ophthalmopathy progression with more than 70% sensitivity and 72.22% specificity; 12 predicted patients were CT-confirmed with GO in a median of around 6 months.

V is pared back by 3 bases and J by 12 bases, with 12 bases lying between the germline termini. The CDR3 sequence holds 11 residues, the cysteine and phenylalanine included. The read is trimmed to its CDR3 DNA, 33 bases read in frame from base 1. For repertoire sequencing, TCR beta CDR3 regions were amplified from RNA transcripts. HTBI primers and the Qiagen OneStep RT-PCR kit were used in a first-round RT-PCR, which was followed by a second-round multiplex PCR, size selection and purification. The libraries underwent paired-end sequencing with 100 bp reads on an Illumina HiSeq2000. Turning to the authors' computational methods: SOAPnuke was used to process the reads, throwing out any read that had adapters, had uncalled bases, had a mean Phred below 15, or lacked an exact constant-primer or identifier match. High-quality paired reads were merged with COPE v1.2.5. Clonotypes were defined as unique nucleotide sequences and were aligned to IMGT TRB V, D and J references using MiTCR v1.1. Only V-J combinations with frequency above 0.0001 were analysed, covering over 98% of repertoires. For each V-J combination, a TCR clonal expansion and chaos score was defined as the ratio of F50 clonal expansion to chaos observed in the TCRdist matrix. Welch's t-statistics and random forest were used to narrow the features down to more than 10 V-J combinations, which were then fed into a naive Bayes classifier. The similarity between thyroid and blood repertoires was quantified using the Morisita-Horn index. Starting from the raw public reads, TCRdb applied fastp trimming at Q25, assembled clones with MiXCR and retained in-frame beta chains. Entries are consolidated by CDR3 protein sequence, retaining the most common genes and DNA. TCRdb's processing, not the study's, gives the V and J calls here. The sample data list about 220,000 distinct CDR3 sequences, and 20% to 25% of these were observed just once. The ten largest clones add up to about 40% of the sample.

The chain uses TRBV12-3 or TRBV12-4 and TRBJ2-7; a confident D gene designation cannot be given. This clonotype was obtained from a woman between 50 and 59 years old with Graves' ophthalmopathy. Donor details come from another sample of the same person, matched by shared clones. Sequencing was carried out using peripheral blood. The CDR3 region has the sequence CASSLGSWAYF. In nucleotide form, the sequence is TGTGCCAGCAGTTTGGGCTCCTGGGCGTACTTC.